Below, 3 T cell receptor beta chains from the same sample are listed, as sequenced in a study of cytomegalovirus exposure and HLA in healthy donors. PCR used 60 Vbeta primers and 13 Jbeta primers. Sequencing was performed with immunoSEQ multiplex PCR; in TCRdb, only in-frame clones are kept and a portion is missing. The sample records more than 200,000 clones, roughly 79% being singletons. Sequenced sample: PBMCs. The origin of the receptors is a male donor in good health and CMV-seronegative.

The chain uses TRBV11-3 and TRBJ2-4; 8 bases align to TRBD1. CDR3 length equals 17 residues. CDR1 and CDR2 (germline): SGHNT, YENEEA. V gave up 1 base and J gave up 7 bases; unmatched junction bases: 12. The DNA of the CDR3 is TGTGCCAGCAGCTTAGTGGGGCAGGGGGCGAGAGGGAACATTCAGTACTTC. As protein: CASSLVGQGARGNIQYF.

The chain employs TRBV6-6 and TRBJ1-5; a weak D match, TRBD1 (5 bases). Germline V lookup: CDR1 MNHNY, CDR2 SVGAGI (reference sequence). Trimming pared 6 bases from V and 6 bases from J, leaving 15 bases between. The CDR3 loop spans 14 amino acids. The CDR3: CASSDGTQGQPQHF. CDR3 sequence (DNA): TGTGCCAGCAGCGACGGGACTCAGGGTCAGCCCCAGCATTTT.

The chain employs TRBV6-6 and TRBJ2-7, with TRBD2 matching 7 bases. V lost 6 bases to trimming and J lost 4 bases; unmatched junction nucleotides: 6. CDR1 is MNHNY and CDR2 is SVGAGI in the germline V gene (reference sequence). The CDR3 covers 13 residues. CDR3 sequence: CASSLLANYEQYF. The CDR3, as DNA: TGTGCCAGCAGCTTACTAGCGAATTACGAGCAGTACTTC.